These T cell receptor beta chains were read from a single sample in a study of shared clonotypes between healthy human individuals. The protocol was immunoSEQ multiplex PCR, while the TCRdb copy is restricted to in-frame clones and leaves out a portion. The sample lists about 2 million clones; over 85% were seen once. The material sequenced was naive CD8+ T cells sorted from blood. These receptors came from a man younger than 30 in good health. The CDR3 runs from the conserved cysteine through the conserved F or W. The order of the fields is J gene, V gene, CDR3 protein.

j_gene: TRBJ1-1
v_gene: TRBV6-5
CDR3aa: CASSPGTTYREAFF

j_gene: TRBJ2-5
v_gene: TRBV27
CDR3aa: CASNGGGAGETQYF

j_gene: TRBJ1-5
v_gene: TRBV28
CDR3aa: CASSEWGQPQHF

j_gene: TRBJ2-7
v_gene: TRBV28
CDR3aa: CASTPVVIRTGGPYEQYF

j_gene: TRBJ2-1
v_gene: TRBV6-5
CDR3aa: CASSLGATPGDEQFF

j_gene: TRBJ2-7
v_gene: TRBV10-2
CDR3aa: CASSSGTVGEQYF

j_gene: TRBJ2-7
v_gene: TRBV5-4
CDR3aa: CASSSGQGVVEQYF

j_gene: TRBJ2-5
v_gene: TRBV6-6
CDR3aa: CASSYSLAGEETQYF

j_gene: TRBJ2-7
v_gene: TRBV4-1
CDR3aa: CASSQDGVNYEQYF

j_gene: TRBJ1-2
v_gene: TRBV30
CDR3aa: CAWSGDRGGYTF

j_gene: TRBJ2-7
v_gene: TRBV5-6
CDR3aa: CASSSQQGVNEQYF

j_gene: TRBJ2-5
v_gene: TRBV5-1
CDR3aa: CASSPWTGVETQYF

j_gene: TRBJ1-2
v_gene: TRBV6-5
CDR3aa: CASSYSTNYGYTF

j_gene: TRBJ2-1
v_gene: TRBV7-6
CDR3aa: CASSFGTEYNEQFF

j_gene: TRBJ2-1
v_gene: TRBV9
CDR3aa: CASSSSLAGVDNEQFF

j_gene: TRBJ2-3
v_gene: TRBV9
CDR3aa: CASSGGTSGVDTQYF

j_gene: TRBJ1-2
v_gene: TRBV4-3
CDR3aa: CASSQDPRGANYGYTF

j_gene: TRBJ1-4
v_gene: TRBV5-6
CDR3aa: CASSSITATNEKLFF

j_gene: TRBJ2-2
v_gene: TRBV4-1
CDR3aa: CASSQGAGQGGTGELFF

j_gene: TRBJ2-7
v_gene: TRBV13
CDR3aa: CASSSWTGNLDEQYF

j_gene: TRBJ2-7
v_gene: TRBV5-6
CDR3aa: CASSLTVGEQYF

j_gene: TRBJ2-7
v_gene: TRBV2
CDR3aa: CASSEAGPEQYF

j_gene: TRBJ2-7
v_gene: TRBV29-1
CDR3aa: CSVENGDSYEQYF

j_gene: TRBJ2-7
v_gene: TRBV6-6
CDR3aa: CASSYSMAYEQYF

j_gene: TRBJ1-1
v_gene: TRBV6-1
CDR3aa: CASSDLPGTGGPEAFF

j_gene: TRBJ2-2
v_gene: TRBV27
CDR3aa: CASSLYAGVSGELFF

j_gene: TRBJ2-2
v_gene: TRBV29-1
CDR3aa: CSVEDQRPGTSNDRGAVF

j_gene: TRBJ1-3
v_gene: TRBV4-3
CDR3aa: CASSQDIGSGNTIYF

j_gene: TRBJ1-4
v_gene: TRBV2
CDR3aa: CASKGQGLANEKLFF